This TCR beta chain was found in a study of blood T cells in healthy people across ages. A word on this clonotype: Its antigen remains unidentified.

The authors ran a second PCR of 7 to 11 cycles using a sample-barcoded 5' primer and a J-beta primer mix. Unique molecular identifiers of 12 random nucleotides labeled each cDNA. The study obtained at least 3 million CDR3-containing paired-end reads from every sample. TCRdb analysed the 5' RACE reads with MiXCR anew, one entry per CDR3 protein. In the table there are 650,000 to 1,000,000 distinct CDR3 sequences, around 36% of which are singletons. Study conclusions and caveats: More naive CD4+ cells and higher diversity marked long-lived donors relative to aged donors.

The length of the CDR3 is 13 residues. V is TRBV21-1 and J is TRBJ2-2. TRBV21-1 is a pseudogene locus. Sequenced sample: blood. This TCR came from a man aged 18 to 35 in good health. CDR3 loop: CASSNKGLRELFF. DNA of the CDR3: TGTGCCAGCAGCAATAAGGGTCTGCGGGAGCTGTTTTTT.